Each of the 3 T cell receptor beta chains below was sequenced from the same sample in a study of OX40 agonist ivuxolimab in advanced cancers. Preparation of the library involved the immunoSEQ multiplex PCR assay. The table comes from immuneACCESS by way of TCRdb, which keeps in-frame sequences with V and J called. Part of the clones is missing from these tables; in studies checked, under half for an unresolved V gene and the rest for unknown reasons. Across this sample there are about 46,000 clones, with about 88% seen only once. The top ten clones comprise approximately 53% of the sample. This sample comprised CD4+ or CD8+ T cells sorted from blood, obtained in a trial of the OX40 agonist ivuxolimab. All receptors come from an adult with an advanced solid tumor such as melanoma, head and neck, liver or kidney cancer.

This clone was counted a single time. The chain recombines TRBV5-4 with TRBJ2-2; weak D call: TRBD2 (5 bases). The CDR3 runs 15 residues. Trimming removed 0 bases from V and 0 bases from J, with 6 bases in between. In germline, CDR1 is SGHNT, CDR2 YYREEE (reference sequence). CDR3 sequence reads: CASSLASSNTGELFF. The DNA of the CDR3 is TGTGCCAGCAGCTTGGCTAGCTCGAACACCGGGGAGCTGTTTTTT.

The chain employs TRBV7-2 and TRBJ2-5, with D uncertain. Looked up from germline, CDR1 is SGHTA and CDR2 is FQGNSA. The CDR3 contains 15 residues. Trimming removed 0 bases from V and 1 base from J, with 9 bases in between. In DNA, the CDR3 is TGTGCCAGCAGCTTAGCGGTGGGCCCCCAAGAGACCCAGTACTTC. Its translation is CASSLAVGPQETQYF.

V is TRBV5-1 and J is TRBJ2-5; D not resolved. Trimming left V 4 bases short and J 3 bases short, with 4 bases between. Per germline, CDR1 SGHRS and CDR2 YFSETQ. CDR3 length: 11 amino acids. The CDR3 reads CASSVEETQYF. The DNA for the CDR3 is TGCGCCAGCAGCGTGGAAGAGACCCAGTACTTC.